This passage covers 10 T cell receptor beta chains from one sample sequenced in a study of blood T cell repertoires in COVID-19. Generated by immunoSEQ multiplex PCR, the TCRdb table keeps only in-frame clones and is missing some. The sample lists approximately 91,000 clones, 70% to 90% occurring once. Sequencing was done on a sample of peripheral blood. These receptors came from a man in his 70s with acute or convalescent COVID-19.

In this sample, this clone turned up once. V gene TRBV6-2 or TRBV6-3 combines with J gene TRBJ2-7; D possibly corresponds to TRBD2 (5 bases). Germline CDR1 and CDR2: MNHEY and SVGEGT. The CDR3 sequence is 11 residues long. V lost 6 bases to trimming and J lost 6 bases, with 9 bases between them. CDR3 nucleotide sequence: TGTGCCAGCAGCCCCGGAGGCGAGCAGTACGTC. Translating gives CASSPGGEQYV.

This chain joins TRBV19 and TRBJ1-5; D uncertain. In germline, CDR1 is LNHDA, CDR2 SQIVND (reference sequence). Trimming left V 5 bases short and J 3 bases short, with 14 bases between. CDR3 length: 15 residues. Here the CDR3 reads CASSPGSGNNQPQHF. The CDR3 coding sequence is TGTGCCAGTAGTCCCGGCTCGGGGAACAATCAGCCCCAGCATTTT.

This clone was recorded only once. The chain recombines TRBV28 with TRBJ2-2; 9 bases are a match to TRBD2. Germline CDR1 and CDR2: MDHEN and SYDVKM. Losses at the gene ends were 7 bases for V and 6 bases for J; bases not matched to a gene: 12. The CDR3 covers 16 residues. CDR3 DNA: TGTGCCAGCACGGCTAGCGGGGCGCCGGGGGCCGGGGAGCTGTTTTTT. Protein sequence: CASTASGAPGAGELFF.

This clone occurred once. The chain couples TRBV7-9 to TRBJ1-2, with D possibly matching TRBD1 (6 bases). From germline, CDR1 is SEHNR and CDR2 FQNEAQ (reference sequence). This CDR3 spans 14 amino acids. Trimming shortened V by 5 bases and J by 4 bases, and 14 bases separated the two germline ends. The CDR3 spells CASSVRQVVYGYTF. The CDR3 nucleotides are TGTGCCAGCAGCGTTCGACAGGTGGTCTATGGCTACACCTTC. Looking up the rest from reference TRBV7-9 and TRBJ1-2 gives the full variable domain: DTGVSQNPRHKITKRGQNVTFRCDPISEHNRLYWYRQTLGQGPEFLTYFQNEAQLEKSRLLSDRFSAERPKGSFSTLEIQRTEQGDSAMYLCASSVRQVVYGYTFGSGTRLTVV.

This chain links TRBV14 with TRBJ2-3; D perhaps matches TRBD2 (5 bases). Germline lookup yields CDR1 SGHDN and CDR2 FVKESK. The length of the CDR3 is 17 residues. V was pared by 0 bases and J by 2 bases, with 15 bases between. The DNA of the CDR3 is TGTGCCAGCAGCCAAGATGTTAGCCCGGGGTACACAGATACGCAGTATTTT. Protein product: CASSQDVSPGYTDTQYF. Filled out from reference TRBV14 and TRBJ2-3, the complete variable domain reads EAGVTQFPSHSVIEKGQTVTLRCDPISGHDNLYWYRRVMGKEIKFLLHFVKESKQDESGMPNNRFLAERTGGTYSTLKVQPAELEDSGVYFCASSQDVSPGYTDTQYFGPGTRLTVL.

The chain couples TRBV7-9 to TRBJ2-3; 12 bases agree with TRBD2. This CDR3 contains 14 residues. CDR1 is SEHNR and CDR2 is FQNEAQ in the germline V gene (reference sequence). V lost 4 bases to trimming and J lost 5 bases; unmatched junction nucleotides: 1. CDR3 DNA sequence: TGTGCCAGCAGCTCGGGACTAGCGGGAGATACGCAGTATTTT. Protein: CASSSGLAGDTQYF.

The chain combines TRBV3-1 (or the pseudogene TRBV3-2) with TRBJ2-3; 7 bases are shared with TRBD1. The J segment lost 4 bases and the V segment lost 7 bases, leaving 11 bases of the junction unmatched. Germline CDR1 is LGHDT and CDR2 is YNNKEL (reference sequence). The CDR3 is 15 amino acids. Written as DNA, the CDR3 is TGTGCCAGCACCGGGACAGACCTTGGCGCAGATACGCAGTATTTT. This codes for CASTGTDLGADTQYF.

This chain connects TRBV28 to TRBJ1-5, with 12 bases fitting TRBD1. Germline V gene lookup returns CDR1 MDHEN and CDR2 SYDVKM. V was pared by 5 bases and J by 3 bases, with 2 bases of the junction left unmatched. The CDR3 has 15 amino acids. CDR3 nucleotide sequence: TGTGCCAGCAGTCGGGACAGGGGGCCCAATCAGCCCCAGCATTTT. Translation: CASSRDRGPNQPQHF.

V is TRBV15 and J is TRBJ1-3, with D perhaps matching TRBD1 (6 bases). Germline lookup yields CDR1 LNHNV and CDR2 YYDKDF (reference sequence). The CDR3 contains 14 residues. V lost 4 bases and J lost 4, with 11 bases in between. The CDR3 DNA is TGTGCCACCAGCACAGGGGATCGAGGAAACACCATATATTTT. It yields the protein CATSTGDRGNTIYF. The whole variable domain, filled in from reference TRBV15 and TRBJ1-3, reads DAMVIQNPRYQVTQFGKPVTLSCSQTLNHNVMYWYQQKSSQAPKLLFHYYDKDFNNEADTPDNFQSRRPNTSFCFLDIRSPGLGDTAMYLCATSTGDRGNTIYFGEGSWLTVV.

This clone was counted once. The chain combines TRBV7-8 with TRBJ2-2, with TRBD1 matching 8 bases. V was pared by 5 bases and J by 2 bases, with 4 bases of the junction left unmatched. This CDR3 contains 15 residues. CDR1 is SGHVS and CDR2 is FQNEAQ in the germline V gene. CDR3 DNA: TGTGCCAGCAGCCCCGGACAGGGTAACACCGGGGAGCTGTTTTTT. Its translation: CASSPGQGNTGELFF.